The 9 T cell receptor beta chains reported below all come from one sample, sequenced in a study of beta chain features in type 1 diabetes. The study reverse transcribed the entire isolated RNA, so it sequenced expressed TCRB transcripts. The method was immunoSEQ multiplex PCR; TCRdb's version includes in-frame clones alone and lacks a portion of them. The sample has 400,000 to 550,000 clones, more than 9.5% seen once. The sample consisted of naive CD4+ T cells from blood. The receptors stem from a woman in her late teens or twenties in good health.

J is TRBJ2-1 and V is TRBV29-1; TRBD2 is a possible D gene (7 bases). Trimming stripped 6 bases from V and 0 bases from J, with 15 bases between. This CDR3 has 15 residues. Germline CDR1 SQVTM, CDR2 ANQGSEA. CDR3: CSVKGGAYSYNEQFF. In nucleotides, the CDR3 is TGCAGCGTCAAAGGGGGGGCCTACTCCTACAATGAGCAGTTCTTC.

In its sample, this clone was seen a few times. V is TRBV5-6 and J is TRBJ2-3; D is possibly TRBD1 (6 bases). CDR3 size: 15 residues. CDR1 SGHDT and CDR2 YYEEEE come from the germline V gene. Trimming left V 5 bases short and J 0 bases short, with 13 bases between. The CDR3 loop is CASRGAGASTDTQYF. Here the CDR3 DNA reads TGTGCCAGCAGAGGGGCAGGGGCGAGCACAGATACGCAGTATTTT. The full variable domain, with the rest looked up from reference TRBV5-6 and TRBJ2-3, is DAGVTQSPTHLIKTRGQQVTLRCSPKSGHDTVSWYQQALGQGPQFIFQYYEEEERQRGNFPDRFSGHQFPNYSSELNVNALLLGDSALYLCASRGAGASTDTQYFGPGTRLTVL.

This clone was observed a handful of times. The rearrangement joins TRBV9 to TRBJ2-6, with D perhaps TRBD1 (5 bases). The CDR3 runs to 15 residues. Germline V gene data show CDR1 as SGDLS and CDR2 as YYNGEE. V lost 2 bases, J lost 1 base, and 7 bases lay in between. The CDR3 nucleotides read TGTGCCAGCAGCGTCCCAGGGTCTGGGGCCAACGTCCTGACTTTC. Translated, it gives CASSVPGSGANVLTF.

The rearrangement links TRBV7-9 to TRBJ2-1; TRBD1 is a possible D gene (5 bases). V shed 1 base and J shed 0 bases, with 10 bases lying between them. The germline V gene encodes CDR1 SEHNR and CDR2 FQNEAQ (reference sequence). The CDR3 is made up of 16 amino acids. Here the CDR3 reads CASSLGTGRSYNEQFF. DNA of the CDR3: TGTGCCAGCAGCTTAGGTACAGGTCGCTCCTACAATGAGCAGTTCTTC.

This clone was counted only a few times. The J gene is TRBJ2-7, the V gene TRBV5-1; D remains ambiguous. The CDR3 runs to 13 residues. V lost 0 bases and J lost 9, with 13 bases in between. Germline V gene data show CDR1 as SGHRS and CDR2 as YFSETQ. The CDR3 reads CASSLEARSVQYV. CDR3 sequence (DNA): TGCGCCAGCAGCTTGGAGGCACGATCGGTGCAGTACGTC.

A few counts support this clone. This rearrangement joins TRBV20-1 to TRBJ1-4, with TRBD1 identical over 9 bases. The CDR3 is 11 amino acids. After removal of 1 base from V and 12 bases from J, the junction contained 0 bases not matched to a gene. Germline CDR1 DFQATT, CDR2 SNEGSKA (reference sequence). The CDR3 bases are TGCAGTGCTAGAGGGACAGGGGAACTGTTTTTT. It is translated as CSARGTGELFF.

In its sample, this clone was seen a few times. The chain has TRBV9 and TRBJ1-1; D ambiguous. The CDR3 loop spans 13 amino acids. Trimming removed 2 bases from V and 1 base from J, with 6 bases in between. The germline gives CDR1 SGDLS, CDR2 YYNGEE. The DNA of the CDR3 is TGTGCCAGCAGCGTGAGGGCGAACACTGAAGCTTTCTTT. Encoded protein: CASSVRANTEAFF.

The chain recombines TRBV15 with TRBJ2-2; TRBD1 might be the D (6 bases). Trimming removed 0 bases at V and 5 bases at J, with 19 bases between. Germline CDR1 and CDR2: LNHNV and YYDKDF (reference sequence). The CDR3 has 18 amino acids. The DNA for the CDR3 is TGTGCCACCAGCAGAGATCAGGGACCAAGAAGGGGGACCGGGGAGCTGTTTTTT. It specifies CATSRDQGPRRGTGELFF.

This clone came up a few times. The chain uses TRBV7-2 and TRBJ2-7, with 7 bases aligning to TRBD1. Germline-derived CDR1 and CDR2 are SGHTA and FQGNSA. The CDR3 length is 16 residues. V gave up 3 bases and J gave up 2 bases; unmatched junction bases: 10. The CDR3 nucleotides read TGTGCCAGCAGCTTGTCGTCCGACAGGGTTGCCTACGAGCAGTACGTC. Residues: CASSLSSDRVAYEQYV.